These 16 T cell receptor beta chains came from one sample sequenced in a study of blood T cell repertoires in COVID-19. Clones were sequenced by immunoSEQ multiplex PCR, and TCRdb holds only the in-frame ones, with some missing. The table records under 350,000 clones, around 89% of them present only once. The sequencing sample was made of peripheral blood. The receptors derive from a man aged 40-49 years with acute or convalescent COVID-19.

On this clone: At the DNA level, this CDR3 is encoded by other sequences in the same sample as well. The gene calls are TRBV2 and TRBJ1-2, with D unresolved. Trimming took off 1 base at V and 5 bases at J, with 5 bases between the two ends. Germline CDR1 SNHLY, CDR2 FYNNEI. The CDR3 is 12 residues long. CDR3 amino acids: CASSEGAYGYTF. CDR3 DNA sequence: TGTGCCAGCAGTGAAGGAGCTTATGGCTACACCTTC.

This chain joins TRBV5-1 and TRBJ2-2; TRBD2 matches 11 bases. From germline, CDR1 is SGHRS and CDR2 YFSETQ. Germline trimming cut 0 bases from V and 4 bases from J; bases unmatched to any gene: 8. The CDR3 sequence is 18 residues long. This CDR3 reads CASSLGLLAGVGTGELFF. DNA of the CDR3: TGCGCCAGCAGCTTGGGACTACTAGCGGGGGTTGGCACCGGGGAGCTGTTTTTT.

The genes are TRBV5-1 and TRBJ2-5; 9 bases match TRBD1. J was trimmed by 6 bases and V by 0 bases; bases with no gene match: 9. The germline V gene encodes CDR1 SGHRS and CDR2 YFSETQ. The CDR3 loop spans 16 amino acids. CDR3 loop: CASSLGGTGTRKTQYF. In DNA form, the CDR3 reads TGCGCCAGCAGCTTGGGGGGGACAGGGACAAGGAAGACCCAGTACTTC. Filled out from reference TRBV5-1 and TRBJ2-5, the complete variable domain reads KAGVTQTPRYLIKTRGQQVTLSCSPISGHRSVSWYQQTPGQGLQFLFEYFSETQRNKGNFPGRFSGRQFSNSRSEMNVSTLELGDSALYLCASSLGGTGTRKTQYFGPGTRLLVL.

The chain joins TRBV5-6 to TRBJ1-5; TRBD1 agrees at 7 bases. Germline trimming cut 4 bases from V and 7 bases from J; bases unmatched to any gene: 5. The germline CDR1 and CDR2 sequences are SGHDT and YYEEEE. The CDR3 runs to 13 residues. The CDR3 region is CASSLQGSQPQHF. The DNA for the CDR3 is TGTGCCAGCAGCCTACAGGGGAGCCAGCCCCAGCATTTT.

This clone has a single count. J is TRBJ1-2 and V is TRBV10-3; 11 positions agree with TRBD1. This CDR3 comprises 13 residues. Germline assignment: CDR1 ENHRY and CDR2 SYGVKD. The ends lost 7 bases at V and 8 bases at J; junction bases unmatched: 6. CDR3 nucleotide sequence: TGTGCCATCAACCCGGACAGGGGGCTAGGCTACACCTTC. It specifies CAINPDRGLGYTF.

This clone has only one observation. The rearrangement links TRBV9 to TRBJ1-3; D might be TRBD1 (5 bases). The length of the CDR3 is 15 residues. In germline, CDR1 is SGDLS, CDR2 YYNGEE. Trimming took 2 bases from V and 0 from J, leaving 9 bases between them. CDR3 residues: CASSVGLSSGNTIYF. In DNA, the CDR3 is TGTGCCAGCAGCGTGGGACTGTCCTCTGGAAACACCATATATTTT.

This sequence joins TRBV10-1 and TRBJ2-1; D gene uncertain. V lost 10 bases to trimming and J lost 4 bases, with 17 bases between them. From germline, CDR1 is WNHNN and CDR2 SYGVQD (reference sequence). CDR3 length equals 14 residues. CDR3 DNA sequence: TGCGCCACCTCCCCGGGTTTGGTGTACAATGAGCAGTTCTTC. The encoded protein is CATSPGLVYNEQFF.

There are a few counts of this clone. CDR3 sequence reads: CASSLVLDHSNYGYTF. The CDR3 coding sequence is TGTGCCAGCAGCTTGGTGCTAGACCACTCTAACTATGGCTACACCTTC. The rearrangement uses TRBV5-5 and TRBJ1-2; D unresolved. V was cut by 0 bases and J by 0 bases, with 12 bases left in between. Germline V CDR1 and CDR2: SGHKS, YYEKEE (reference sequence). This CDR3 is 16 amino acids long.

The genes are TRBV5-1 and TRBJ2-1, with 12 bases aligning to TRBD2. The trim removed 4 bases at V and 4 bases at J, leaving 12 bases unmatched. CDR3 size: 18 residues. Germline lookup yields CDR1 SGHRS and CDR2 YFSETQ. The CDR3 sequence: CASSPTASGGAGYNEQFF. CDR3 sequence (DNA): TGCGCCAGCAGCCCCACAGCTAGCGGGGGGGCTGGGTACAATGAGCAGTTCTTC.

This clone turned up a few times. The chain has TRBV14 and TRBJ1-1; TRBD1 matches 7 bases. The CDR3 has 11 residues. V gave up 5 bases and J gave up 6 bases; unmatched junction bases: 0. Germline V lookup: CDR1 SGHDN, CDR2 FVKESK. CDR3 residues: CASSTGAEAFF. Here the CDR3 DNA reads TGTGCCAGCAGCACAGGGGCTGAAGCTTTCTTT.

Concerning this clone itself: Other DNA sequences from this sample encode an identical CDR3 as well. The gene calls are TRBV5-1 and TRBJ2-7, with 8 bases matching TRBD1. V gave up 5 bases and J gave up 0 bases; unmatched junction bases: 4. Germline V gene lookup returns CDR1 SGHRS and CDR2 YFSETQ. The CDR3 consists of 14 residues. CDR3 sequence reads: CASSPTGGSYEQYF. The CDR3 DNA sequence: TGCGCCAGCAGTCCCACAGGGGGCTCCTACGAGCAGTACTTC.

V and J are TRBV6-5 and TRBJ1-4, with a possible D match to TRBD1 (5 bases). CDR3 length equals 14 residues. The V and J ends lost 7 bases and 6 bases respectively, with 15 bases between them. The germline CDR1 and CDR2 sequences are MNHEY and SVGAGI. CDR3 in DNA: TGTGCCAGCACCGCCGCGGGAGGGGATGAAAAACTGTTTTTT. As protein: CASTAAGGDEKLFF.

The chain employs TRBV6-5 and TRBJ1-2; D not certain. The CDR3 is 14 residues long. V was cut by 5 bases and J by 2 bases, with 12 bases left in between. CDR1 is MNHEY, CDR2 SVGAGI, per germline. CDR3 nucleotides: TGTGCCAGCAGTCGGAGTGGATCCAACTATGGCTACACCTTC. It is translated as CASSRSGSNYGYTF.

V gene TRBV19 combines with J gene TRBJ1-1, with D perhaps TRBD1 (6 bases). This CDR3 is 14 amino acids long. Trimming cost V 2 bases and J 1 base, with 8 bases left between them. Germline V gives CDR1 LNHDA, CDR2 SQIVND (reference sequence). The CDR3 bases are TGTGCCAGTAGTATAAGGGGGAGGAACACTGAAGCTTTCTTT. Its protein is CASSIRGRNTEAFF.

The table lists this clone with a count of one. The V gene is TRBV12-5, the J gene TRBJ1-6; TRBD1 might be the D (6 bases). Trimming shortened V by 1 base and J by 14 bases, and 12 bases separated the two germline ends. The CDR3 runs 13 residues. Germline V gene data show CDR1 as LGHNT and CDR2 as FRNRAP. The CDR3 DNA reads TGTGCTAGTGGTTTGGAGGGGGGGAGGGCCCTCCACTTT. Translated: CASGLEGGRALHF.

The rearrangement joins TRBV19 to TRBJ2-7, with 7 bases matching TRBD1. Germline assignment: CDR1 LNHDA and CDR2 SQIVND (reference sequence). This CDR3 contains 15 residues. V shed 1 base and J 3 bases; nucleotides not matched to a gene: 6. The DNA of the CDR3 is TGTGCCAGTAGTATAGGGGGACAGCTCCTCTACGAGCAGTACTTC. This encodes CASSIGGQLLYEQYF.